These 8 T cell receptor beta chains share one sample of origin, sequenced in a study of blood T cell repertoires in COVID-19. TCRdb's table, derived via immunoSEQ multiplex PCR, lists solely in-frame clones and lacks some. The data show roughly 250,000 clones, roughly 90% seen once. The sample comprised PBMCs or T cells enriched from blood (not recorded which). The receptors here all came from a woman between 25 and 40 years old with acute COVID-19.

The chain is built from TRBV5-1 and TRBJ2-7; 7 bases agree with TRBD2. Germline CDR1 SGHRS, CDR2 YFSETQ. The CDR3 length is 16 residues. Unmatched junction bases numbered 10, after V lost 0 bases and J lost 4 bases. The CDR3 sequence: CASSLASSTSRYEQYF. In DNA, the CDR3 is TGCGCCAGCAGCTTGGCTTCGTCGACTAGCAGATACGAGCAGTACTTC.

The CDR3 nucleotides read TGTGCCATCAGTGAGCCACGATCCCGGGACAGGGGGCGGCATTCCGGAAACACCATATATTTT. It yields the protein CAISEPRSRDRGRHSGNTIYF. The chain is built from TRBV10-3 and TRBJ1-3; 12 bases line up with TRBD1. The junction had 18 bases not matched to a gene; V was cut back by 2 bases and J by 4 bases. The CDR3 spans 21 residues. Germline V gives CDR1 ENHRY, CDR2 SYGVKD.

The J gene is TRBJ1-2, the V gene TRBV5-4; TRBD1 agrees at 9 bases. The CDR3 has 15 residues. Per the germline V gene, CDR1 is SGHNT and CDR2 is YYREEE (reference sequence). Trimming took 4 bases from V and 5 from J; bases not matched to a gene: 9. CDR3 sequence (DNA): TGTGCCAGCAGCGAGGGGACAGGGTCTCTGTATGGCTACACCTTC. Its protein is CASSEGTGSLYGYTF.

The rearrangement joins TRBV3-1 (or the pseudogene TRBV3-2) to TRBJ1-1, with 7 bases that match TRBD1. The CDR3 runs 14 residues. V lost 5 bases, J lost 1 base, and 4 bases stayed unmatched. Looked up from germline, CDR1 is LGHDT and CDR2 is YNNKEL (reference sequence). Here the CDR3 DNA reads TGTGCCAGCAGCTACAGGGGACCGAACACTGAAGCTTTCTTT. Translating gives CASSYRGPNTEAFF.

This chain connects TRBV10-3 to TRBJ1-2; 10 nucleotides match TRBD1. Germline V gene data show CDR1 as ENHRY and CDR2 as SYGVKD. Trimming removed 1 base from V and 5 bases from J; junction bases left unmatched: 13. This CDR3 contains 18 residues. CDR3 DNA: TGTGCCATCAGTGAGTTTAACCGGGACAGGGGAGGAGGTTATGGCTACACCTTC. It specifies CAISEFNRDRGGGYGYTF.

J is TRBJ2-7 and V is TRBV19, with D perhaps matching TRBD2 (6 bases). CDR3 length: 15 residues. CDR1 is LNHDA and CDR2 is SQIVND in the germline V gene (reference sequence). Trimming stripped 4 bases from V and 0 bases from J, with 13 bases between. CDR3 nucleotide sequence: TGTGCCAGTAGTAATAGCGCGGGGAGCTCCTACGAGCAGTACTTC. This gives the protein CASSNSAGSSYEQYF. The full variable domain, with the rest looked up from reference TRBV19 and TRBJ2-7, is DGGITQSPKYLFRKEGQNVTLSCEQNLNHDAMYWYRQDPGQGLRLIYYSQIVNDFQKGDIAEGYSVSREKKESFPLTVTSAQKNPTAFYLCASSNSAGSSYEQYFGPGTRLTVT.

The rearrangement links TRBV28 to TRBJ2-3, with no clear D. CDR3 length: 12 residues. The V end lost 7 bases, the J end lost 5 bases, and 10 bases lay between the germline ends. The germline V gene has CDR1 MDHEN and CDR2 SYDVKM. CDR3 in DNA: TGTGCCAGCACGAGCGTCGGAGATACGCAGTATTTT. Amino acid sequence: CASTSVGDTQYF.

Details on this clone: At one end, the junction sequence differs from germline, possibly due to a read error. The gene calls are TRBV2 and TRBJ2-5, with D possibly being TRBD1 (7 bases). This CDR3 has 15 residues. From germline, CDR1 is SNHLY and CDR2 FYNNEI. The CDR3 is CASSKTRGALKEVHF. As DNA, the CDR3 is TGTGCCAGCAGTAAGACCAGGGGGGCCCTCAAGGAGGTCCACTTC.